This paragraph covers one TCR beta chain sequence. Authors' processing steps: Nucleated cell counts were estimated from reference gene primer amplification. Repertoires were generated with immunoSEQ multiplex PCR, while TCRdb's copy carries only in-frame clones and drops some. The V and J calls and the clone size are those of that table, but D and trimming were determined from the DNA. Among over 300,000 clones listed, nearly 90% were seen once. This sample stems from a study of blood T cell repertoires in COVID-19. The wider study: Collection of acute and convalescent COVID-19 samples took place in the United States, Italy and Spain. PBMCs, B-cell-depleted T cells, or T cells provided the cDNA or gDNA that made up the material.

The CDR3 loop spans 16 amino acids. Germline CDR1 is SQVTM and CDR2 is ANQGSEA. The ends lost 7 bases at V and 4 bases at J; junction bases unmatched: 12. The sample consisted of peripheral blood. The source is a man aged 18 to 30 with active or convalescent COVID-19. The V and J genes are TRBV29-1 and TRBJ1-4, with 10 bases fitting TRBD1. Written as DNA, the CDR3 is TGCAGCGCCGGGGGGACAGGGGCCCATGGTAATGAAAAACTGTTTTTT. Its protein is CSAGGTGAHGNEKLFF.